A selection of T cell receptor beta chains follows, all from one sample in a study of blood T cell repertoires in COVID-19. Profiled with immunoSEQ multiplex PCR; TCRdb holds only in-frame clones, not every one. The table includes 120,000 to 150,000 clones, approximately 88% detected once. Sample: peripheral blood. These TCRs come from a man in his sixties with active or convalescent COVID-19. The CDR3 runs from the conserved cysteine through the conserved F or W. Fields, in order: J gene, D gene, clone size, V gene, CDR3 DNA, CDR3 protein. D genes are given only for firm matches. A row's size may be missing; if present it is once, few, many or a size class.

TRBJ1-2 | . | once | TRBV5-1 | TGCGCCAGCAGCTTGGAAGGAGTATATTATGGCTACACCTTC | CASSLEGVYYGYTF
TRBJ1-3 | TRBD1 | . | TRBV5-6 | TGTGCCAGCAGCCGGGGACAGTCTCTTGGGAACACCATATATTTT | CASSRGQSLGNTIYF
TRBJ1-2 | TRBD1 | . | TRBV7-3 | TGTGCCAGCAGCTTAACCGAAGGGACAGGGGGCCTGTATGGCTACACCTTC | CASSLTEGTGGLYGYTF
TRBJ2-5 | TRBD2 | . | TRBV29-1 | TGCAGCGTTGAAGTGTTACTAGCGGGAGGACCTAAAGAGACCCAGTACTTC | CSVEVLLAGGPKETQYF
TRBJ2-1 | TRBD2 | . | TRBV28 | TGTGCCAGCAGTTTATCGCGGGGGGCGCAGTTCTTC | CASSLSRGAQFF
TRBJ2-5 | . | . | TRBV5-1 | TGCGCCAGCAGCTTGGCCAGGGCCGAAGAGACCCAGTACTTC | CASSLARAEETQYF
TRBJ2-3 | . | . | TRBV7-8 | TGTGCCAGCAGCTTGGTCGTGACAGGCACAGATACGCAGTATTTT | CASSLVVTGTDTQYF
TRBJ1-3 | . | . | TRBV5-1 | TGCGCCAGCAGCTTAGGACAGCCTACTGGAAACACCATATATTTT | CASSLGQPTGNTIYF
TRBJ2-2 | . | few | TRBV12-3/TRBV12-4 | TGTGCCAGCAGTCTACGACAGGCCGGGGAGCTGTTTTTT | CASSLRQAGELFF
TRBJ1-5 | . | once | TRBV6-5 | TGTGCCAGCAGCAAGCGGGGCAATCAGCCCCAGCATTTT | CASSKRGNQPQHF
TRBJ1-5 | TRBD1 | few | TRBV28 | TGTGCCAGCAGTCTCAGATCAGGGGGTGGTATCAGCAATCAGCCCCAGCATTTT | CASSLRSGGGISNQPQHF
TRBJ2-1 | TRBD1 | . | TRBV11-1 | TGTGCCAGCAGCTTAACACGGGACAGGTACAATGAGCAGTTCTTC | CASSLTRDRYNEQFF
TRBJ1-2 | TRBD1 | once | TRBV7-9 | TGTGCCAGCAGCGGGACAGGGAACGGCTATGGCTACACCTTC | CASSGTGNGYGYTF
TRBJ2-4 | . | . | TRBV2 | TGTGCCAGCAGCCAGGTTCGGCGAGCCAAAAACATTCAGTACTTC | CASSQVRRAKNIQYF
TRBJ2-1 | TRBD1 | few | TRBV11-2 | TGTGCCAGCAGCTTGGGGACAGGGGGCGTCAGGTCCTACAATGAGCAGTTCTTC | CASSLGTGGVRSYNEQFF
TRBJ2-7 | TRBD2 | few | TRBV10-1 | TGCGCCAGCAGTGTCCTACTAGCGGAGGCCTACGAGCAGTACTTC | CASSVLLAEAYEQYF
TRBJ2-7 | TRBD2 | . | TRBV7-2 | TGTGCCAGCAGTACAAGCGGGGTAAGCTCCTACGAGCAGTACTTC | CASSTSGVSSYEQYF
TRBJ2-3 | . | . | TRBV7-9 | TGTGCCAGCAGCTTAACGGGATCCCCCGGTGGGTATTTT | CASSLTGSPGGYF
TRBJ1-6 | . | . | TRBV24-1 | TGTGCCACCAGTGATTTGCGCAAGACCCGAGGGCCCACTAATTCACCCCTCCACTTT | CATSDLRKTRGPTNSPLHF
TRBJ2-5 | . | . | TRBV2 | TGTGCCAGCATTATGGGACTGCAAGAGACCCAGTACTTC | CASIMGLQETQYF
TRBJ1-4 | . | . | TRBV5-8 | TGTGCCAGCAGCTATGGGAGGCTGCAGTCGGGTGAAAAACTGTTTTTT | CASSYGRLQSGEKLFF
TRBJ1-1 | . | . | TRBV27 | TGTGCCAGCAGTTTATCACCAGGGGTCACTGAAGCTTTCTTT | CASSLSPGVTEAFF
TRBJ1-4 | . | . | TRBV18 | TGTGCCAGCTCGGCGCGGCGGGCAGCAAATACAACTAATGAAAAACTGTTTTTT | CASSARRAANTTNEKLFF
TRBJ1-1 | . | . | TRBV6-6 | TGTGCCAGCAGTTACCCCCAGGGGAACACTGAAGCTTTCTTT | CASSYPQGNTEAFF
TRBJ2-7 | . | . | TRBV24-1 | TGTGCCACCAGTGACCCCCGGGACACCTCCTACGAGCAGTACTTC | CATSDPRDTSYEQYF
TRBJ2-1 | . | . | TRBV12-3/TRBV12-4 | TGTGCCAGCAGTCCGAACCAGATAGAGCAGTTCTTC | CASSPNQIEQFF
TRBJ2-3 | . | . | TRBV3-1/TRBV3-2 | TGTGCCAGCAGCTATTCGGGAGTCACAGATACGCAGTATTTT | CASSYSGVTDTQYF
TRBJ2-1 | . | . | TRBV5-1 | TGCGCCAGCAGCTTTGACTCGAAGCCCTGGAATGAGCAGTTCTTC | CASSFDSKPWNEQFF
TRBJ1-2 | TRBD1 | . | TRBV28 | TGTGCCAGCAGTTTATTTACAGGGGGCAAGGGCTACACCTTC | CASSLFTGGKGYTF
TRBJ2-7 | . | . | TRBV11-3 | TGTGCCAGCAGCCTGAACAGGGACTACGAGCAGTACTTC | CASSLNRDYEQYF
TRBJ2-5 | . | . | TRBV6-5 | TGTGCCAGCAGTTACGGAGACCCGAGAGAGACCCAGTACTTC | CASSYGDPRETQYF
TRBJ2-3 | . | once | TRBV27 | TGTGCCAGCAGTTCTAGGCTAGCAGTCACAGATACGCAGTATTTT | CASSSRLAVTDTQYF
TRBJ2-3 | . | . | TRBV28 | TGTGCCAGCGAATATGGCGGGGCTAGCACAGATACGCAGTATTTT | CASEYGGASTDTQYF
TRBJ2-1 | TRBD2 | . | TRBV6-5 | TGTGCCAGCAGCCGTAGCGGGAGCTCCTACAATGAGCAGTTCTTC | CASSRSGSSYNEQFF
TRBJ2-7 | . | . | TRBV28 | TGTGCCAGCAGTTTACCGGGGACCTACGAGCAGTACTTC | CASSLPGTYEQYF
TRBJ1-3 | . | once | TRBV28 | TGTGCCAGCAGTTACAGACGGTACTCTGGAAACACCATATATTTT | CASSYRRYSGNTIYF
TRBJ2-7 | . | . | TRBV28 | TGTGCCAGCAGTTTATTCGAGGGGCAGGGGAAACTGAGAGAGCAGTACTTC | CASSLFEGQGKLREQYF
TRBJ1-1 | TRBD1 | . | TRBV5-1 | TGCGCCAGCAGCTTGGCCGGACAGGGGAGGGTGGACACTGAAGCTTTCTTT | CASSLAGQGRVDTEAFF
TRBJ2-7 | TRBD1 | once | TRBV2 | TGTGCCAGCGGTAACAGGGGGGATCTCGAGCAGTACTTC | CASGNRGDLEQYF
TRBJ2-3 | . | . | TRBV6-5 | TGTGCCGCCCGGACAGACACAGATACGCAGTATTTT | CAARTDTDTQYF
TRBJ2-2 | . | . | TRBV24-1 | TGTGCCACCAGTGATTGGGGGGGGCAGAACACCGGGGAGCTGTTTTTT | CATSDWGGQNTGELFF
TRBJ2-2 | . | . | TRBV25-1 | TGTGCCAGCAGTGGTGACAGGCCCGGGGAGCTGTTTTTT | CASSGDRPGELFF
TRBJ2-7 | TRBD1 | . | TRBV5-4 | TGTGCCAGCAGCTCCGGGACAGGGGACGAGCAGTACTTC | CASSSGTGDEQYF